Described below is a single T cell receptor beta chain sequence and its context. Antigen specificity is unknown. The entry originates in a study of cytomegalovirus exposure and HLA in healthy donors. The table came from immunoSEQ multiplex PCR; TCRdb's copy has only in-frame clones and leaves some out. This sample has some 83,000 clones, with around 94% found just once. V was cut by 8 bases and J by 4 bases, with 20 bases left in between. The CDR3 spans 15 residues. Germline loops: CDR1 MDHEN, CDR2 SYDVKM. Regarding the study as a whole: Reportedly, diagnosis of cytomegalovirus status by the classifier showed high specificity and sensitivity. The study listed roughly 160 cytomegalovirus-associated TCR beta chains. Usually a TCR sequence was rare, but some public TCRs were found in many donors.

The rearrangement links TRBV28 to TRBJ1-1; D unclear. Sequencing was carried out using PBMCs. This clonotype was obtained from a woman aged 18-35 years in good health and CMV-seropositive. The CDR3 loop is CASHDYSVGSTEAFF. In DNA form, the CDR3 reads TGTGCCAGCCACGATTATTCAGTAGGGAGCACTGAAGCTTTCTTT.